This TCR beta chain was documented in a study of shared clonotypes between healthy human individuals. Study conclusions and caveats: Naive subsets typically showed greater estimated richness than memory subsets. Only blood underwent sampling, and tissue repertoires likely differ.

As for this clone: Its specificity is unknown.

The CDR3 extends over 15 amino acids. V shed 0 bases, J shed 8 bases, and the junction held 8 bases outside the gene matches. Germline lookup yields CDR1 SGHRS and CDR2 YFSETQ. Some clones are missing from TCRdb's copy, which holds only in-frame ones; the method was immunoSEQ multiplex PCR. The table has hundreds of thousands of clones, around 72% seen once; the top ten hold under 2%. The TCR comes from a woman younger than 45 in good health. The sequenced sample was memory CD4+ T cells sorted from blood. Subset meaning: CD45RA-negative fraction. This sequence joins TRBV5-1 and TRBJ2-4; 7 bases are shared with TRBD1. The CDR3 is CASSLGDRDKDIQYF. The CDR3, as DNA: TGCGCCAGCAGCTTGGGCGACAGGGATAAGGACATTCAGTACTTC.